The TCR beta chain described here comes from a study of T cell responses to AZD1222 COVID-19 vaccine. Study-level background: Researchers grouped second doses given at about 4 or about 12 weeks into one pool. Study findings and constraints: Baseline seropositivity characterized only six AZD1222 recipients. White British people made up most donors, females outnumbered males, and clonal diversity was possibly underestimated. Repertoires in all cases were sampled only once the peak T cell response had passed.

In the case of this clone: Its matching antigen is unknown.

Only in-frame clones appear in the TCRdb table, and some are missing; sequencing was by immunoSEQ multiplex PCR. In the table there are approximately 100,000 clones, 92% of which are singletons. Between the trimmed V and J ends, which lost 4 bases and 4 bases, there was a span of 7 bases. Per the germline V gene, CDR1 is DFQATT and CDR2 is SNEGSKA (reference sequence). The CDR3 has 11 residues. The source is an adult in good health. This chain connects TRBV20-1 to TRBJ1-2; no clear D gene. Specimen: peripheral blood, collected on day 0 of AZD1222 vaccination. CDR3 coding DNA: TGCAGTGCTAATCCTAGCTATGGCTACACCTTC. This translates into CSANPSYGYTF.